These T cell receptor beta chains were read from a single sample in a study of spatial heterogeneity in lung cancer. TCRdb processed the 5' RACE reads anew with MiXCR; each CDR3 protein has one entry. The repertoire holds 25,000 to 30,000 distinct CDR3 sequences, with 6% as singletons. The material sequenced was PBMCs, taken at follow-up. The receptors stem from a male donor with early-stage non-small cell lung cancer. The CDR3 runs from the conserved cysteine through the conserved F or W. D genes are given only for firm matches. The size field is filled for only some rows; it gives once, few, many or a size class.

v_gene,abundance,len,d_gene,j_gene,CDR3aa,CDR3nt
TRBV20-1,.,15,.,TRBJ2-1,CSARDTGGAGDEQFF,TGCAGTGCTAGAGATACCGGTGGGGCCGGAGATGAGCAGTTCTTC
TRBV19,many,14,TRBD1,TRBJ2-3,CASSGGTGADTQYF,TGTGCCAGTAGTGGAGGGACAGGGGCAGATACGCAGTATTTT
TRBV5-1,many,16,.,TRBJ2-3,CASSLAVLASTDTQYF,TGCGCCAGCAGCTTGGCTGTTCTAGCGAGCACAGATACGCAGTATTTT
TRBV7-2,many,13,.,TRBJ2-3,CASSPPGTDTQYF,TGTGCCAGCAGTCCTCCGGGGACAGATACGCAGTATTTT
TRBV7-8,few,17,.,TRBJ2-3,CASSTNFRNPFTDTQYF,TGTGCCAGCAGCACAAACTTTCGAAACCCCTTCACAGATACGCAGTATTTT
TRBV12-3/TRBV12-4,many,15,TRBD1,TRBJ1-4,CASSSPGQGDEKLFF,TGTGCCAGCAGTTCTCCGGGACAGGGGGATGAAAAACTGTTTTTT
TRBV19,few,16,.,TRBJ1-1,CASSIHPQTRVTEAFF,TGTGCCAGTAGTATACACCCCCAAACCAGGGTCACTGAAGCTTTCTTT
TRBV7-2,many,13,.,TRBJ2-5,CASSLQDQETQYF,TGTGCCAGCAGCTTACAGGATCAAGAGACCCAGTACTTC
TRBV27,many,17,.,TRBJ1-1,CASSPGTAYNPNTEAFF,TGTGCCAGCAGTCCGGGGACGGCGTATAACCCGAACACTGAAGCTTTCTTT
TRBV10-3,many,12,.,TRBJ1-2,CAISYRDGGYTF,TGTGCCATCAGTTACAGGGATGGCGGCTACACCTTC
TRBV6-2/TRBV6-3,many,13,.,TRBJ1-2,CASSPWANYGYTF,TGTGCCAGCAGTCCGTGGGCGAACTATGGCTACACCTTC
TRBV18,many,13,.,TRBJ1-1,CASSRREAFEAFF,TGTGCCAGCTCTCGAAGGGAGGCCTTTGAAGCTTTCTTT
TRBV7-9,many,15,.,TRBJ2-7,CASSPRDRGSYEQYF,TGTGCCAGCAGCCCCCGGGACCGAGGCTCCTACGAGCAGTACTTC
TRBV29-1,many,13,.,TRBJ2-1,CSAGESSYNEQFF,TGCAGCGCGGGCGAAAGCTCCTACAATGAGCAGTTCTTC
TRBV2,many,15,TRBD2,TRBJ2-3,CASSERLAGPDTQYF,TGTGCCAGCAGTGAAAGACTAGCGGGACCAGATACGCAGTATTTT
TRBV7-9,many,13,.,TRBJ2-5,CASSPLRQETQYF,TGTGCCAGCAGCCCTCTTCGCCAAGAGACCCAGTACTTC
TRBV7-2,many,13,.,TRBJ1-2,CASSRTGSYGYTF,TGTGCCAGCAGCCGTACAGGGTCCTATGGCTACACCTTC
TRBV5-1,many,15,.,TRBJ2-3,CASSFSDIGTDTQYF,TGCGCCAGCAGCTTCTCGGATATTGGCACAGATACGCAGTATTTT
TRBV7-6,many,15,.,TRBJ1-2,CASSFGRGYREGYTF,TGTGCCAGCAGCTTTGGACGGGGGTATCGGGAAGGCTACACCTTC
TRBV7-3,few,16,.,TRBJ2-3,CASSLSPGLSTDTQYF,TGTGCCAGCAGCTTGAGCCCGGGCCTTAGCACAGATACGCAGTATTTT
TRBV7-2,many,12,.,TRBJ1-3,CASSLMVGTIYF,TGTGCCAGCAGCTTAATGGTCGGCACCATATATTTT
TRBV9,many,14,.,TRBJ1-5,CASSVSGGDQPQHF,TGTGCCAGCAGCGTAAGCGGGGGGGACCAGCCCCAGCATTTT
TRBV27,many,12,.,TRBJ1-3,CASSSGGNTIYF,TGTGCCAGCAGTTCAGGTGGAAACACCATATATTTT
TRBV10-3,many,15,TRBD1,TRBJ1-5,CAISPGTGGGQPQHF,TGTGCCATCAGTCCCGGGACAGGGGGCGGTCAGCCCCAGCATTTT
TRBV12-3/TRBV12-4,many,13,.,TRBJ2-6,CASSPTGANVLTF,TGTGCCAGCAGCCCAACGGGGGCCAACGTCCTGACTTTC
TRBV27,many,13,.,TRBJ1-5,CASSLSGNQPQHF,TGTGCCAGCAGTTTATCGGGCAATCAGCCCCAGCATTTT
TRBV2,many,15,TRBD2,TRBJ2-1,CASSHVPGLVDEQFF,TGTGCCAGCAGCCACGTCCCGGGACTAGTTGATGAGCAGTTCTTC
TRBV7-9,many,12,.,TRBJ1-2,CASSLRGYGYTF,TGTGCCAGCAGCTTAAGGGGCTATGGCTACACCTTC
TRBV2,many,16,.,TRBJ1-5,CASSLGPNYSNQPQHF,TGTGCCAGCAGTCTCGGACCGAATTATAGCAATCAGCCCCAGCATTTT
TRBV19,many,14,TRBD2,TRBJ2-5,CASRESGRGETQYF,TGTGCCAGTAGAGAAAGCGGGAGGGGGGAGACCCAGTACTTC
TRBV6-2/TRBV6-3,many,18,.,TRBJ1-4,CASSYQPRMSNLNEKLFF,TGTGCCAGCAGTTACCAGCCGAGGATGAGTAACCTTAATGAAAAACTGTTTTTT
TRBV20-1,many,14,.,TRBJ2-5,CSARPSTTQETQYF,TGCAGTGCTAGACCCTCGACTACACAAGAGACCCAGTACTTC
TRBV7-3,few,15,TRBD1,TRBJ1-1,CASSEGTGMNTEAFF,TGTGCCAGCAGCGAGGGGACAGGGATGAACACTGAAGCTTTCTTT
TRBV7-8,many,14,.,TRBJ2-1,CASSRRVDYNEQFF,TGTGCCAGCAGCCGCCGGGTTGACTACAATGAGCAGTTCTTC
TRBV6-1,.,16,.,TRBJ2-1,CASTPTPGDYYNEQFF,TGTGCCAGCACGCCCACGCCAGGGGACTACTACAATGAGCAGTTCTTC
TRBV12-3/TRBV12-4,few,17,TRBD1,TRBJ1-1,CASSFSGTGPRNTEAFF,TGTGCCAGCAGCTTCAGTGGGACAGGGCCAAGGAACACTGAAGCTTTCTTT
TRBV12-3/TRBV12-4,.,13,.,TRBJ1-2,CASTPSENYGYTF,TGTGCCAGCACTCCGTCAGAGAACTATGGCTACACCTTC
TRBV10-3,few,15,.,TRBJ1-1,CAIRPRGLRDTEAFF,TGTGCCATCAGGCCCCGAGGCCTGAGAGACACTGAAGCTTTCTTT
TRBV19,.,15,.,TRBJ1-2,CASRTAVVTPYGYTF,TGTGCCAGTAGAACTGCGGTGGTGACACCATATGGCTACACCTTC
TRBV6-2/TRBV6-3,.,21,TRBD2,TRBJ2-3,CASSFSRRLAGDLQSTDTQYF,TGTGCCAGCAGTTTCTCTCGGAGACTAGCGGGGGACCTACAGAGCACAGATACGCAGTATTTT
TRBV5-6,.,16,TRBD1,TRBJ1-5,CASSSFGQGTNQPQHF,TGTGCCAGCAGCTCCTTTGGACAGGGCACAAATCAGCCCCAGCATTTT
TRBV7-6,.,14,TRBD1,TRBJ2-5,CASLTGQGQETQYF,TGTGCCAGCCTGACGGGACAGGGCCAAGAGACCCAGTACTTC
TRBV4-3,.,15,.,TRBJ2-2,CASSQAPLGSGELFF,TGCGCCAGCAGCCAAGCACCCTTGGGGTCCGGGGAGCTGTTTTTT
TRBV18,many,13,.,TRBJ1-1,CASSPGASTEAFF,TGTGCCAGCTCACCAGGGGCGAGCACTGAAGCTTTCTTT
TRBV7-3,few,13,.,TRBJ2-1,CASSLMAGNEQFF,TGTGCCAGCAGCTTAATGGCAGGGAATGAGCAGTTCTTC
TRBV20-1,few,15,TRBD1,TRBJ1-3,CSARDPAGGGNTIYF,TGCAGTGCTAGAGATCCGGCAGGGGGTGGAAACACCATATATTTT
TRBV21-1,many,14,.,TRBJ1-2,CACLLGGPNYGYTF,TGTGCCTGTCTCTTAGGGGGACCTAACTATGGCTACACCTTC
TRBV4-1,many,14,.,TRBJ1-6,CASSQERYNSPLHF,TGCGCCAGCAGCCAAGAAAGGTATAATTCACCCCTCCACTTT
TRBV18,.,16,TRBD1,TRBJ2-3,CASSPRGQAITDTQYF,TGTGCCAGCTCCCCCCGAGGACAGGCCATAACAGATACGCAGTATTTT
TRBV7-2,many,16,TRBD1,TRBJ1-1,CASSLQGARGNTEAFF,TGTGCCAGCAGCTTGCAGGGGGCGCGAGGGAACACTGAAGCTTTCTTT
TRBV5-5,many,15,.,TRBJ1-3,CASSLAPGKGNTIYF,TGTGCCAGCAGCTTGGCTCCGGGGAAGGGAAACACCATATATTTT